This T cell receptor (beta chain) was sequenced for a study of T cells in Graves' hyperthyroidism and ophthalmopathy. Study-wide findings and caveats: The model made its ophthalmopathy prediction, and onset followed a median approximately six months later. Most thyroid-expanded clonotypes above 0.001 were also found in blood.

Researchers took RNA transcripts and amplified the TCR beta CDR3 regions from them. The HTBI primer set was used in a first-round RT-PCR of the TCR CDR3. TCRdb used MiXCR to reprocess the multiplex PCR reads, holding one entry per CDR3 protein. The table lists about 580,000 distinct CDR3 sequences, about half of them singletons. The authors deemed Graves' hyperthyroidism stable absent ophthalmopathy progression within 18 months. Patients were excluded because of uncontrolled infection, other autoimmune disease, pregnancy or lactation. Trimming took off 1 base at V and 1 base at J, with 20 bases between the two ends. This CDR3 contains 19 residues. Many counts were recorded for this clonotype. The antigen is not known.

The chain carries TRBV12-3 or TRBV12-4 and TRBJ1-5, with D tentatively TRBD1 (5 bases). The sample comprised peripheral blood or thyroid tissue (not recorded which). The origin of this receptor is a young woman with Graves' hyperthyroidism. The CDR3 loop is CASSLGPALQGQSNQPQHF. The CDR3 DNA follows: TGTGCCAGCAGTTTAGGGCCCGCCCTCCAGGGCCAGAGCAATCAGCCCCAGCATTTT.